The next 3 T cell receptor beta chains were all read from a single sample in a study of T cell clonality in common variable immunodeficiency (dated by TCRdb to the mid-2010s). The library relied on the immunoSEQ multiplex PCR assay. TCRdb's version of the immuneACCESS table is confined to in-frame rearrangements and falls short of the full clone set. An unresolved V gene accounts for under half of the shortfall where checked; the remainder is of unknown origin. This sample has roughly 60,000 clones, none of them a singleton. The ten biggest clones cover over 1.5% of the sample. The sequenced sample was peripheral blood mononuclear cells. The source is a person aged 18 to 69 in good health.

As regards this clone: The read halts 3 residues ahead of the CDR3 end, with the missing end drawn from the germline J gene. The chain combines TRBV5-1 with TRBJ2-1, with 10 bases identical to TRBD2. The junction had 5 bases not matched to a gene; V was cut back by 4 bases and J by 4 bases. The V gene's germline CDR1 is SGHRS and CDR2 YFSETQ. The CDR3 contains 15 residues. Incomplete CDR3 DNA: TGCGCCAGCAGCGATACTAGCGGGAATTACAATGAG. Translation gives CASSDTSGNYNE. The full CDR3 is CASSDTSGNYNEQFF. Drawing the rest from reference TRBV5-1 and TRBJ2-1, the complete variable domain is KAGVTQTPRYLIKTRGQQVTLSCSPISGHRSVSWYQQTPGQGLQFLFEYFSETQRNKGNFPGRFSGRQFSNSRSEMNVSTLELGDSALYLCASSDTSGNYNEQFFGPGTRLTVL.

This clone was seen ten or more times. The sequence runs out 3 residues before the end of the CDR3; the remainder is reconstructed from the germline J gene. The V gene is TRBV4-1, the J gene TRBJ2-5; TRBD2 is a possible D gene (7 bases). Germline CDR1 and CDR2: MGHRA and YSYEKL. V lost 3 bases, J lost 3 bases, and 20 bases lay in between. The CDR3 consists of 17 residues. The CDR3 region is CASSQWGAGAPEETQYF. CDR3 DNA (partial): TGCGCCAGCAGCCAGTGGGGGGCGGGGGCCCCGGAAGAGACC.

Ten or more counts support this clone. The DNA ends 3 residues before the CDR3 does, and the rest of the CDR3 is filled in from the germline J gene. This chain uses TRBV28 with TRBJ2-7; 8 nucleotides match TRBD1. V dropped 8 bases and J dropped 2; count of bases not matched to a gene: 5. The germline CDR1 and CDR2 sequences are MDHEN and SYDVKM. CDR3 length equals 13 residues. CDR3 amino acids: CASSSRGPYEQYF. The CDR3 bases that were read are TGTGCCAGCTCGAGCAGGGGGCCCTACGAG. The full variable domain, in which reference TRBV28 and TRBJ2-7 provide the parts outside the CDR3, is DVKVTQSSRYLVKRTGEKVFLECVQDMDHENMFWYRQDPGLGLRLIYFSYDVKMKEKGDIPEGYSVSREKKERFSLILESASTNQTSMYLCASSSRGPYEQYFGPGTRLTVT.